The 29 T cell receptor beta chains in this list originate from one sample, sequenced in a study of CD8 T cells in ankylosing spondylitis. Findings of the study overall: Apparently characteristic of ankylosing spondylitis blood was a TCR beta motif (about 8 highly homologous variants).

In TCRdb, the 5' RACE reads were re-called with MiXCR into one record per CDR3 protein. The top ten clones hold over 0.9% of a sample with around 480,000 distinct CDR3 sequences, 17% of them seen once. Their antigens are not known. Sequenced material: blood, either unsorted or a sorted T cell fraction (not recorded which). These receptors originate from a male donor with ankylosing spondylitis.

This clonotype was detected only a few times. This chain connects TRBV6-5 to TRBJ1-2; D unresolved. V lost 0 bases to trimming and J lost 2 bases, with 13 bases between them. CDR3 size: 16 residues. Per the germline V gene, CDR1 is MNHEY and CDR2 is SVGAGI. This chain's CDR3 is CASSYSFGRNNYGYTF. The CDR3 DNA reads as TGTGCCAGCAGTTACTCGTTCGGGCGGAACAACTATGGCTACACCTTC.

This clonotype was observed many times. The gene calls are TRBV11-2 and TRBJ2-1; maybe TRBD1 (7 bases). The CDR3 spans 15 residues. V was cut by 3 bases and J by 10 bases, with 19 bases left in between. Germline-derived CDR1 and CDR2 are SGHAT and FQNNGV. The CDR3 protein is CASSFLGQPSGEQFF. DNA of the CDR3: TGTGCCAGCAGCTTCTTGGGACAGCCAAGCGGGGAGCAGTTCTTC.

This clonotype was observed a few times. The chain joins TRBV28 to TRBJ2-1; 12 bases fit TRBD2. Per germline, CDR1 MDHEN and CDR2 SYDVKM. The V segment lost 6 bases and the J segment 8 bases; nucleotides outside the gene matches: 11. This CDR3 has 16 residues. The CDR3 DNA reads as TGTGCCAGCAGCAGACCGACTAGCGGGAGTTACCATGAGCAGTTCTTC. Amino acids: CASSRPTSGSYHEQFF.

The table lists this clonotype with a count of one. A much larger clone lies a single base off, so this may be a read error. The chain combines TRBV12-3 or TRBV12-4 with TRBJ2-5; perhaps TRBD1 as D (6 bases). CDR3 size: 18 residues. This CDR3 reads CACSRLRKQGPVPETQYF. In nucleotides, the CDR3 is TGTGCCTGCAGTCGCCTCAGGAAACAGGGTCCAGTTCCAGAGACCCAGTACTTC.

The J gene is TRBJ2-7, the V gene TRBV4-3, with TRBD1 as a possible D gene (5 bases). The CDR3 has 15 amino acids. V was clipped by 4 bases and J by 3 bases, with 16 bases between them. Germline CDR1 is LGHNA and CDR2 is YSLEER. The CDR3 DNA reads as TGCGCCAGCAGCCTCAATGTGGGCAGGGTCTACGAGCAGTACTTC. Protein sequence: CASSLNVGRVYEQYF.

The chain couples TRBV19 to TRBJ2-3; D is uncertain. Germline CDR1 reads LNHDA; CDR2 reads SQIVND (reference sequence). The ends were cut back, 4 bases at V and 4 bases at J, with 6 bases in the middle. This CDR3 is built from 12 residues. CDR3 amino acids: CASSTKADTQYF. CDR3 nucleotides: TGTGCCAGTAGTACCAAGGCAGATACGCAGTATTTT.

The chain recombines TRBV3-1 with TRBJ2-6; D possibly corresponds to TRBD2 (5 bases). Germline V gives CDR1 LGHDT, CDR2 YNNKEL (reference sequence). This CDR3 comprises 18 residues. The V and J ends lost 8 bases and 5 bases respectively, with 25 bases between them. In nucleotides, the CDR3 is TGTGCCAGCTCCCGGGGTGGGCAGTCGGGTTACTGGGCCAACGTCCTGACTTTC. Its protein is CASSRGGQSGYWANVLTF.

This chain links TRBV11-2 with TRBJ2-1; TRBD2 matches at 13 bases. Germline V gives CDR1 SGHAT, CDR2 FQNNGV. The CDR3 contains 20 residues. The V gene end was trimmed by 6 bases and the J gene end by 6 bases; junction bases not matched to a gene: 20. CDR3 region: CASSHRGLAGASSRINEQFF. The CDR3 DNA follows: TGTGCCAGCAGTCACCGCGGACTAGCGGGGGCGTCCTCCCGGATCAATGAGCAGTTCTTC. The whole variable domain, remainder taken from reference TRBV11-2 and TRBJ2-1, is EAGVAQSPRYKIIEKRQSVAFWCNPISGHATLYWYQQILGQGPKLLIQFQNNGVVDDSQLPKDRFSAERLKGVDSTLKIQPAKLEDSAVYLCASSHRGLAGASSRINEQFFGPGTRLTVL.

This clonotype was seen at least ten times. The J gene is TRBJ2-2, the V gene TRBV3-1; TRBD2 matches at 9 bases. V gave up 4 bases and J gave up 2 bases; unmatched junction bases: 8. The length of the CDR3 is 17 residues. CDR1 and CDR2 (germline): LGHDT, YNNKEL (reference sequence). The CDR3 protein is CASSRIGTSFNTGELFF. The CDR3 nucleotides are TGTGCCAGCAGCCGCATAGGGACTAGCTTTAACACCGGGGAGCTGTTTTTT.

This clonotype was picked up a small number of times. This chain links TRBV28 with TRBJ1-3, with D possibly being TRBD1 (5 bases). There are 14 residues in the CDR3. The V and J ends lost 7 bases and 0 bases respectively, with 10 bases between them. CDR1 is MDHEN and CDR2 is SYDVKM in the germline V gene. The CDR3 DNA sequence: TGTGCCAGCACCTGGGGCAACTCTGGAAACACCATATATTTT. Protein sequence: CASTWGNSGNTIYF.

CDR3 in DNA: TGTGCCAGCAGTGGCAGGGGTGGCTCGCCCATGTTCTTC. Its protein is CASSGRGGSPMFF. The genes are TRBV6-2 or TRBV6-3 and TRBJ2-1; TRBD1 might be the D (6 bases). The CDR3 loop spans 13 amino acids. In germline, CDR1 is MNHEY, CDR2 SVGEGT. Trimming removed 5 bases at V and 15 bases at J, with 20 bases between.

This clonotype turned up a few times. The chain combines TRBV19 with TRBJ1-1; TRBD1 matches at 7 bases. This CDR3 has 14 amino acids. The trim removed 10 bases at V and 5 bases at J, leaving 13 bases unmatched. CDR1 is LNHDA and CDR2 is SQIVND in the germline V gene (reference sequence). Here the CDR3 DNA reads TGTGCCAATAGGAGGGGGCAGGGGCGAACTGAAGCTTTCTTT. This gives the protein CANRRGQGRTEAFF.

A single count supports this clonotype. The V and J genes are TRBV2 and TRBJ1-2; D possibly corresponds to TRBD1 (5 bases). V shed 9 bases and J shed 5 bases, with 13 bases lying between them. The CDR3 sequence is 12 residues long. Germline CDR1 reads SNHLY; CDR2 reads FYNNEI. The CDR3 DNA reads TGTGCCAGTCAGGGATCCCGATATGGCTACACCTTC. Translation gives CASQGSRYGYTF.

The chain has TRBV14 and TRBJ1-6, with a tentative D call TRBD1 (6 bases). Between the trimmed V and J ends, which lost 0 bases and 10 bases, there was a span of 13 bases. The CDR3 is 15 residues long. Germline V CDR1 and CDR2: SGHDN, FVKESK. The CDR3 coding sequence is TGTGCCAGCAGCCAAGATCATTCAGGGGAATCACCCCTCCACTTT. Its protein product is CASSQDHSGESPLHF.

The V and J genes are TRBV5-1 and TRBJ2-7, with D possibly matching TRBD2 (5 bases). Germline CDR1 SGHRS, CDR2 YFSETQ. The CDR3 is made up of 14 amino acids. V was pared by 3 bases and J by 7 bases, with 17 bases between. The CDR3 DNA reads TGCGCCAGCAGCTCCGTGGCACCCACGGGGGAGCAGTACTTC. Translating gives CASSSVAPTGEQYF.

This clonotype was found a few times. The chain has TRBV20-1 and TRBJ2-7, with TRBD2 identical over 7 bases. Per germline, CDR1 DFQATT and CDR2 SNEGSKA (reference sequence). The CDR3 has 13 amino acids. J was trimmed by 5 bases and V by 5 bases; bases with no gene match: 9. The CDR3 nucleotides read TGCAGTGCTTTCGGGCGGGGGTACGACGAGCAGTACTTC. Encoded protein: CSAFGRGYDEQYF.

The genes are TRBV29-1 and TRBJ1-2; 7 bases are shared with TRBD1. Germline CDR1 SQVTM, CDR2 ANQGSEA. J lost 2 bases, V lost 5 bases, and 8 bases had no gene match. The CDR3 is 14 residues long. CDR3 loop: CSVRRDSTNYGYTF. CDR3 nucleotide sequence: TGCAGCGTTCGACGGGACAGCACCAACTATGGCTACACCTTC. Variable domain in full (rest from reference TRBV29-1 and TRBJ1-2): SAVISQKPSRDICQRGTSLTIQCQVDSQVTMMFWYRQQPGQSLTLIATANQGSEATYESGFVIDKFPISRPNLTFSTLTVSNMSPEDSSIYLCSVRRDSTNYGYTFGSGTRLTVV.

This clonotype was detected ten times or more. This sequence joins TRBV28 and TRBJ2-3; 8 bases line up with TRBD2. The germline gives CDR1 MDHEN, CDR2 SYDVKM. The J segment lost 1 base and the V segment lost 8 bases, leaving 5 bases of the junction unmatched. CDR3 length equals 14 residues. CDR3 loop: CASGSGSGTDTQYF. Here the CDR3 DNA reads TGTGCCAGCGGAAGCGGGAGTGGCACAGATACGCAGTATTTT.

This clonotype was seen only a few times. This chain links TRBV18 with TRBJ2-2; TRBD2 matches 11 bases. Unmatched junction bases numbered 8, after V lost 4 bases and J lost 4 bases. Germline CDR1 is KGHSH and CDR2 is LQKENI. CDR3 size: 17 residues. The CDR3 here is CASSQQGTSGSTGELFF. The CDR3 bases are TGTGCCAGCTCACAACAAGGAACTAGCGGGAGCACCGGGGAGCTGTTTTTT.

J is TRBJ1-3 and V is TRBV15, with a possible D match to TRBD1 (6 bases). This CDR3 has 15 amino acids. Germline V gene data show CDR1 as LNHNV and CDR2 as YYDKDF (reference sequence). Trimming cost V 0 bases and J 2 bases, with 8 bases left between them. This CDR3 is CATSRDTGPGNTIYF. The CDR3 bases are TGTGCCACCAGCAGAGATACAGGGCCTGGAAACACCATATATTTT.

In this sample, this clonotype turned up a few times. The chain is built from TRBV6-5 and TRBJ2-1, with 8 bases aligning to TRBD1. J gave up 0 bases and V 4 bases, and 2 bases lay outside the gene matches. CDR1 and CDR2 (germline): MNHEY, SVGAGI. This CDR3 has 15 residues. This chain's CDR3 is CASSWDRSSYNEQFF. The DNA for the CDR3 is TGTGCCAGCAGTTGGGACAGGAGCTCCTACAATGAGCAGTTCTTC.

This clonotype turned up a few times. This rearrangement joins TRBV20-1 to TRBJ2-7, with D possibly being TRBD1 (5 bases). The CDR3 loop spans 14 amino acids. The V gene's germline CDR1 is DFQATT and CDR2 SNEGSKA (reference sequence). The V gene lost 2 bases and the J gene lost 0 bases, with 11 bases spanning the gap. CDR3 nucleotides: TGCAGTGCTAGATTGGCAGGGCTCTCCTACGAGCAGTACTTC. It is translated as CSARLAGLSYEQYF.

A remark on this clonotype: Germline is not matched at one junction end, which may reflect a read error. The V call is TRBV5-1, the J call TRBJ2-2, with D perhaps TRBD1 or TRBD2 (5 bases each). Germline loops: CDR1 SGHRS, CDR2 YFSETQ. This CDR3 has 13 residues. The CDR3 loop reads CASSGASTGELSF. CDR3 nucleotides: TGCGCCAGCAGTGGGGCGAGCACCGGGGAGCTGTCTTTT. Supplemented by reference TRBV5-1 and TRBJ2-2, the full variable domain reads KAGVTQTPRYLIKTRGQQVTLSCSPISGHRSVSWYQQTPGQGLQFLFEYFSETQRNKGNFPGRFSGRQFSNSRSEMNVSTLELGDSALYLCASSGASTGELSFGEGSRLTVL.

The chain is built from TRBV14 and TRBJ2-3; TRBD2 matches at 9 bases. Trimming cost V 4 bases and J 4 bases; bases outside gene matches: 6. The length of the CDR3 is 15 residues. The germline V gene encodes CDR1 SGHDN and CDR2 FVKESK. This CDR3 reads CASSLRGGRADTQYF. The CDR3 nucleotides are TGTGCCAGCAGCCTGCGGGGGGGCCGAGCAGATACGCAGTATTTT.

The sample holds one count of this clonotype. This sequence joins TRBV7-2 and TRBJ2-7, with TRBD2 matching 13 bases. CDR3 length: 15 residues. Germline values: CDR1 SGHTA, CDR2 FQGNSA. Trimming cost V 5 bases and J 5 bases; bases outside gene matches: 6. The CDR3 sequence: CASSTLAGGPHEQYF. CDR3 in DNA: TGTGCCAGCAGCACACTAGCGGGAGGGCCCCACGAGCAGTACTTC.

This clonotype has a handful of counts. The J gene is TRBJ2-3, the V gene TRBV7-2; 8 positions match TRBD2. This CDR3 has 18 amino acids. Germline V CDR1 and CDR2: SGHTA, FQGNSA. Germline trimming cut 3 bases from V and 2 bases from J; bases unmatched to any gene: 13. The CDR3, as DNA: TGTGCCAGCAGCTTTCCTAAGCCCGGACTAGCCGCCACAGATACGCAGTATTTT. It specifies CASSFPKPGLAATDTQYF.

This clonotype appeared many times. V and J are TRBV12-3 or TRBV12-4 and TRBJ2-2, with TRBD2 matching 9 bases. This CDR3 has 19 amino acids. After removal of 0 bases from V and 2 bases from J, the junction contained 10 bases not matched to a gene. The chain's CDR3 is CASSLALAGNPFNTGELFF. CDR3 bases: TGTGCCAGCAGTTTAGCCCTAGCGGGGAACCCGTTCAACACCGGGGAGCTGTTTTTT.

This clonotype appeared many times. The chain combines TRBV11-2 with TRBJ1-2; no reliable D call. CDR1 is SGHAT and CDR2 is FQNNGV in the germline V gene. This CDR3 contains 13 residues. Trimming removed 6 bases at V and 4 bases at J, with 12 bases between. CDR3 protein: CASRRDALYGYTF. The CDR3 DNA follows: TGTGCCAGCAGGAGAGACGCTCTCTATGGCTACACCTTC.

This clonotype was detected a few times. V usage is TRBV15 and J usage is TRBJ1-5, with a weak D call TRBD1 (5 bases). Trimming removed 0 bases from V and 8 bases from J, with 11 bases in between. Looked up from germline, CDR1 is LNHNV and CDR2 is YYDKDF (reference sequence). This CDR3 is 14 amino acids long. In DNA form, the CDR3 reads TGTGCCACCAGCAGAGATAGGGGCTTAGAGCCCCAGCATTTT. Protein product: CATSRDRGLEPQHF. The full variable domain, with the rest looked up from reference TRBV15 and TRBJ1-5, is DAMVIQNPRYQVTQFGKPVTLSCSQTLNHNVMYWYQQKSSQAPKLLFHYYDKDFNNEADTPDNFQSRRPNTSFCFLDIRSPGLGDTAMYLCATSRDRGLEPQHFGDGTRLSIL.